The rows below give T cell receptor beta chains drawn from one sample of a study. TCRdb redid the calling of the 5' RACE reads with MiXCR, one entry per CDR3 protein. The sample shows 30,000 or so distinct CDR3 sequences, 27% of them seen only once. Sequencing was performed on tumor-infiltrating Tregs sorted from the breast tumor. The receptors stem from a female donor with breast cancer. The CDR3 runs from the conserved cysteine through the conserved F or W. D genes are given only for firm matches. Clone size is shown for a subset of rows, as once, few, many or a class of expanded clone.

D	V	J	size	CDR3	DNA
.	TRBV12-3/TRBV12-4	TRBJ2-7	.	CASTRRRHVYEGQYF	TGTGCCAGCACCAGAAGAAGACACGTATACGAGGGGCAGTACTTC
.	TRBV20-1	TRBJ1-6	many	CSARVGGRGNSPLHF	TGCAGTGCTAGGGTCGGGGGCCGGGGGAATTCACCCCTCCACTTT
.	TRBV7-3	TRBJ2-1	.	CASNYFRPWNEQFF	TGTGCCAGCAACTATTTCAGACCTTGGAATGAGCAGTTCTTC
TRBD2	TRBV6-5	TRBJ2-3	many	CASNRLAGVPDTQYF	TGTGCCAGCAACAGACTAGCGGGAGTCCCAGATACGCAGTATTTT
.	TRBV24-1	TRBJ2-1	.	CATSDGPISSYNEQFF	TGTGCCACCAGTGATGGGCCCATAAGTTCCTACAATGAGCAGTTCTTC
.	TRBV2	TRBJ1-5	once	CASSGEGSYSNQPQHF	TGTGCCAGCAGTGGAGAGGGTAGCTATAGCAATCAGCCCCAGCATTTT
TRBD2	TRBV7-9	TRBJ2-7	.	CANSHSGLGEQYF	TGTGCCAACAGCCATAGCGGGTTGGGCGAGCAGTACTTC
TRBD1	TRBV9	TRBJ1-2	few	CASSVGQGRLYGYTF	TGTGCCAGCAGCGTAGGACAGGGCAGACTCTATGGCTACACCTTC
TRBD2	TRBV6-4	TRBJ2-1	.	CASSAGGKVNEQFF	TGTGCCAGCAGTGCCGGGGGGAAGGTCAATGAGCAGTTCTTC
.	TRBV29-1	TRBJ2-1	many	CSVEGDTDNEQFF	TGCAGCGTTGAAGGGGACACGGACAATGAGCAGTTCTTC
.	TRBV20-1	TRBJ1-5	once	CSTRSPGVPNQPQHF	TGCAGTACTAGATCTCCCGGGGTTCCCAACCAGCCCCAGCATTTT
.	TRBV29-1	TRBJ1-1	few	CSVNRASNTEAFF	TGCAGCGTTAACAGGGCTAGTAACACTGAAGCTTTCTTT
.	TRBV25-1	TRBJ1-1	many	CASSAHQGGTEAFF	TGTGCCAGCAGTGCACATCAGGGTGGGACTGAAGCTTTCTTT
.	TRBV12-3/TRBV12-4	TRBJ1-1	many	CASSRSGLNTEAFF	TGTGCCAGCAGCCGGTCTGGGTTGAACACTGAAGCTTTCTTT
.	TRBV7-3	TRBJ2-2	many	CASSPGTITGELFF	TGTGCCAGCAGCCCAGGGACCATTACCGGGGAGCTGTTTTTT
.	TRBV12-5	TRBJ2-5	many	CASGTRPLEETQYF	TGTGCTAGTGGTACTAGGCCTCTCGAAGAGACCCAGTACTTC
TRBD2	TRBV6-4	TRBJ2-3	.	CASSDPTLAGEGDTQYF	TGTGCCAGCAGTGACCCTACCTTAGCGGGAGAGGGAGATACGCAGTATTTT
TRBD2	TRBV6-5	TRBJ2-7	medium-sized	CASSYSLGGGPTGQYF	TGTGCCAGCAGTTACTCCCTTGGCGGGGGTCCCACGGGGCAGTACTTC
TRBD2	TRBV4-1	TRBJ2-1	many	CASSQVGAGGSYNEQFF	TGCGCCAGCAGCCAAGTTGGAGCGGGAGGCTCCTACAATGAGCAGTTCTTC
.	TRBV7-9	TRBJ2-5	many	CASSPLTGETQYF	TGTGCCAGCAGCCCCCTGACGGGGGAGACCCAGTACTTC
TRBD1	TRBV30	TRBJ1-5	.	CAWSVGSRGPLNQPQHF	TGTGCCTGGAGTGTAGGTTCCAGGGGGCCGCTAAATCAGCCCCAGCATTTT
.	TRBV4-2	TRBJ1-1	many	CASSQGEGLTTEAFF	TGTGCCAGCAGCCAAGGGGAAGGTTTGACCACTGAAGCTTTCTTT
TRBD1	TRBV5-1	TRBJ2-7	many	CASSRRDRGFEQYF	TGCGCCAGCAGCCGGCGGGACAGGGGCTTCGAGCAGTACTTC
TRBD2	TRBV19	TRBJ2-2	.	CASNTLLGLATGELFF	TGTGCCAGTAACACCCTTTTGGGACTAGCGACCGGGGAGCTGTTTTTT
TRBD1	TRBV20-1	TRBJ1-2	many	CSAQGGQGHGYTF	TGCAGTGCCCAGGGGGGACAGGGTCATGGCTACACCTTC
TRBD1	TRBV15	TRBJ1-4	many	CATSRPGTANEKLFF	TGTGCCACCAGCAGGCCCGGGACAGCTAATGAAAAACTGTTTTTT
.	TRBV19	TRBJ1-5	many	CAFDSNQPQHF	TGTGCCTTTGATAGCAATCAGCCCCAGCATTTT
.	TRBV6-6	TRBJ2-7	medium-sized	CASSYSTGTYEQYF	TGTGCCAGCAGTTACTCGACTGGCACCTACGAGCAGTACTTC
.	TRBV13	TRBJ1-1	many	CASSLGFRRNTEAFF	TGTGCCAGCAGCTTAGGATTTAGACGGAACACTGAAGCTTTCTTT
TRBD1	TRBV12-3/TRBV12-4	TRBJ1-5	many	CASNTDRGNNQPQHF	TGTGCCAGCAATACGGACAGGGGAAACAATCAGCCCCAGCATTTT
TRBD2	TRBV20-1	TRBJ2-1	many	CSAPGTSGYPSYNEQFF	TGCAGTGCTCCAGGGACTAGCGGGTACCCTTCCTACAATGAGCAGTTCTTC
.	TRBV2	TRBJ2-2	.	CASSERRWEAGELFF	TGTGCCAGCAGTGAAAGGCGGTGGGAGGCCGGGGAGCTGTTTTTT
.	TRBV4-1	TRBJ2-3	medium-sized	CASSQVSSTPPNTDTQYF	TGCGCCAGCAGCCAAGTTTCAAGCACTCCGCCAAACACAGATACGCAGTATTTT
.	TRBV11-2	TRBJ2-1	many	CASSPQPGGLYKNEQFF	TGTGCCAGCAGCCCCCAGCCCGGGGGGCTCTACAAGAATGAGCAGTTCTTC
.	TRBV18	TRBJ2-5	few	CASSPSLEETQYF	TGTGCCAGCTCACCATCTTTGGAAGAGACCCAGTACTTC
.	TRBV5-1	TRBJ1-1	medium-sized	CASSEDRNTEAFF	TGCGCCAGCAGCGAGGACAGGAACACTGAAGCTTTCTTT
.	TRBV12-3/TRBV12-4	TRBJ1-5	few	CASSLPGMDQPQHF	TGTGCCAGCAGTTTGCCGGGAATGGATCAGCCCCAGCATTTT
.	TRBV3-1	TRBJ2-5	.	CANSRRGRQETQYF	TGTGCCAACAGCCGCCGAGGGAGACAAGAGACCCAGTACTTC
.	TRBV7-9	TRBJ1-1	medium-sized	CASSLLGGDTEAFF	TGTGCCAGCAGCTTACTGGGCGGTGACACTGAAGCTTTCTTT
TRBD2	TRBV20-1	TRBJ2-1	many	CSARFPPTSGGGNEQFF	TGCAGTGCTAGGTTTCCCCCGACTAGCGGAGGGGGGAATGAGCAGTTCTTC
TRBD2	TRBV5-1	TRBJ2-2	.	CASSPRGSGSTETGELFF	TGCGCCAGCAGCCCCCGGGGTAGCGGGTCTACGGAGACCGGGGAGCTGTTTTTT
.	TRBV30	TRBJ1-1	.	CAWSVSGRGATEAFF	TGTGCCTGGAGTGTATCGGGACGCGGGGCCACTGAAGCTTTCTTT
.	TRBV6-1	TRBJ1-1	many	CASNRQRTYTEAFF	TGTGCCAGCAATCGACAGAGGACTTACACTGAAGCTTTCTTT
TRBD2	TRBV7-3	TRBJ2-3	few	CASSLTKGTSGMKGDTQYF	TGTGCCAGCAGCTTAACGAAGGGGACTAGCGGGATGAAGGGAGATACGCAGTATTTT
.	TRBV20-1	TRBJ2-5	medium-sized	CSARDQETQYF	TGCAGTGCTAGAGATCAAGAGACCCAGTACTTC
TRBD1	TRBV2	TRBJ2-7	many	CASSEIRPTGQGGEQYF	TGTGCCAGCAGTGAAATTCGACCTACGGGACAGGGCGGCGAGCAGTACTTC
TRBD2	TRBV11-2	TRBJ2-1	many	CASDVAGSSYNEQFF	TGTGCCAGCGACGTAGCGGGCAGCTCCTACAATGAGCAGTTCTTC
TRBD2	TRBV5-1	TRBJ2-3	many	CASSLEWGTSKDTQYF	TGCGCCAGCAGCTTGGAGTGGGGGACTAGCAAAGATACGCAGTATTTT
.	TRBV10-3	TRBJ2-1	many	CAISEQGGTEQFF	TGTGCCATCAGTGAGCAAGGTGGGACTGAGCAGTTCTTC
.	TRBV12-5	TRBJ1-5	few	CASGLVGWGSRADQPQHF	TGTGCTAGTGGTTTGGTAGGTTGGGGCAGCCGAGCAGATCAGCCCCAGCATTTT
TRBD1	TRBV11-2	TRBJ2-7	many	CASSLSTGQGYEQYF	TGTGCCAGCAGCTTATCAACCGGACAGGGCTACGAGCAGTACTTC